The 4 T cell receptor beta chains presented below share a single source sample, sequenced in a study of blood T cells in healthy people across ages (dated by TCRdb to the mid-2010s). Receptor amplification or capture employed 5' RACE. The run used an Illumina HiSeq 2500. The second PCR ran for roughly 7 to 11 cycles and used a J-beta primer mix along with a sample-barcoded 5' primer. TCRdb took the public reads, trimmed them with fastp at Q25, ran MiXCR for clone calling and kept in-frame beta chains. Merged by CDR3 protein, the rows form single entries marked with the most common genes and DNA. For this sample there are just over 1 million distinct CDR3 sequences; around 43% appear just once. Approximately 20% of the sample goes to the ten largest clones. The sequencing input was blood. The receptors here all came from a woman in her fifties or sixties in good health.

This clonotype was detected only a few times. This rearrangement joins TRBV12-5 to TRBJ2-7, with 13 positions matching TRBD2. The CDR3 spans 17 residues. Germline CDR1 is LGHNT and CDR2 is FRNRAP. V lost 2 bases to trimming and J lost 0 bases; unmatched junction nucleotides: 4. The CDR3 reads CASGLPRTSGSSYEQYF. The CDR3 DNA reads TGTGCTAGTGGTTTGCCAAGGACTAGCGGGAGCTCCTACGAGCAGTACTTC.

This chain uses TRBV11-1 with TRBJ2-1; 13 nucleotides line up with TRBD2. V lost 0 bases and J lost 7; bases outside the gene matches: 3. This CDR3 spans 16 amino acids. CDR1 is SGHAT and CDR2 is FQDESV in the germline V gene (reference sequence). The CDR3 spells CASSLAGTSGNNEQFF. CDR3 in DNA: TGTGCCAGCAGCTTAGCAGGGACTAGCGGGAATAATGAGCAGTTCTTC.

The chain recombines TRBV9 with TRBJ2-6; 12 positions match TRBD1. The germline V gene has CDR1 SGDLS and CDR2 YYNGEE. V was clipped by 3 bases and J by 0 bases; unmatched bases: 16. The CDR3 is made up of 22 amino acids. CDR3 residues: CASSAEGQGALTPISGANVLTF. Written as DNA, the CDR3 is TGTGCCAGCAGCGCCGAGGGACAGGGGGCGCTGACCCCAATCTCTGGGGCCAACGTCCTGACTTTC.

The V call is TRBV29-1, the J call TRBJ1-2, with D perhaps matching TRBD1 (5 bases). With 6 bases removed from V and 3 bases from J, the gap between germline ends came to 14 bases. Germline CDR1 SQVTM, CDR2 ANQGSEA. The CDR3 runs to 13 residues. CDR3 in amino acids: CSVTMGGHYGYTF. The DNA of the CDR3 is TGCAGCGTAACAATGGGGGGTCACTATGGCTACACCTTC.